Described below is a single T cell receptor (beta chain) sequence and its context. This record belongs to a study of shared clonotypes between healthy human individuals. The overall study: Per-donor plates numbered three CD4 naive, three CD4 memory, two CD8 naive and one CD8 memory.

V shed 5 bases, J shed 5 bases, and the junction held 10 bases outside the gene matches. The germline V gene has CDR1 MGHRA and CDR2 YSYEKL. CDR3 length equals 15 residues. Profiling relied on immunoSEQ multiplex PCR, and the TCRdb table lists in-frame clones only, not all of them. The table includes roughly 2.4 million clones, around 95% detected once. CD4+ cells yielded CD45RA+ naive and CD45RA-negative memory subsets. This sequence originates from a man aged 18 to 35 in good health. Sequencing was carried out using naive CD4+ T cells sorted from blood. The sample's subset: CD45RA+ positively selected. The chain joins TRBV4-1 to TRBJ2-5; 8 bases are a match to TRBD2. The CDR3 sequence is CASSSKTSEGETQYF. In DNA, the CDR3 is TGCGCCAGCAGCTCCAAGACTAGCGAGGGGGAGACCCAGTACTTC.